The 16 T cell receptor beta chains in this list originate from one sample, sequenced in a study of cytomegalovirus exposure and HLA in healthy donors. Use of 60 Vbeta and 13 Jbeta primers characterized the PCR. The protocol was immunoSEQ multiplex PCR, while the TCRdb copy is restricted to in-frame clones and leaves out a portion. There are around 130,000 clones in the sample; around 72% occur only once, and about 1.5% lies in the top ten. Sequencing was performed on PBMCs. The receptors stem from a woman between 18 and 30 years old in good health and CMV-seronegative.

The chain employs TRBV6-5 and TRBJ1-2; TRBD1 matches 7 bases. V dropped 4 bases and J dropped 2; count of bases not matched to a gene: 10. Germline CDR1 reads MNHEY; CDR2 reads SVGAGI. The CDR3 runs to 16 residues. In DNA, the CDR3 is TGTGCCAGCAGTTTAGCCAGGGACAGTATAAACTATGGCTACACCTTC. Protein: CASSLARDSINYGYTF.

This CDR3 reads CASSQRQGITGELFF. The CDR3, as DNA: TGTGCCAGCAGCCAACGGCAGGGGATAACCGGGGAGCTGTTTTTT. This chain joins TRBV4-2 and TRBJ2-2; D is possibly TRBD1 (6 bases). CDR3 size: 15 residues. With 2 bases removed from V and 5 bases from J, the gap between germline ends came to 12 bases. Germline V lookup: CDR1 LGHNA, CDR2 YNFKEQ.

This chain links TRBV29-1 with TRBJ1-1; a weak D match, TRBD1 (5 bases). V was pared by 7 bases and J by 4 bases, with 16 bases between. The germline V gene encodes CDR1 SQVTM and CDR2 ANQGSEA. This CDR3 spans 13 amino acids. The CDR3 sequence: CSGAVGVGTEAFF. In nucleotides, the CDR3 is TGCAGCGGAGCCGTAGGGGTTGGCACTGAAGCTTTCTTT. The variable domain in full, completed from reference TRBV29-1 and TRBJ1-1, reads SAVISQKPSRDICQRGTSLTIQCQVDSQVTMMFWYRQQPGQSLTLIATANQGSEATYESGFVIDKFPISRPNLTFSTLTVSNMSPEDSSIYLCSGAVGVGTEAFFGQGTRLTVV.

The genes are TRBV30 and TRBJ2-5, with unresolved D. The CDR3 consists of 14 residues. The germline V gene encodes CDR1 GTSNPN and CDR2 SVGIG (reference sequence). V dropped 1 base and J dropped 4 bases, with 13 bases sitting between them. CDR3 sequence reads: CAWSGAWSVETQYF. CDR3 DNA sequence: TGTGCCTGGAGTGGGGCCTGGTCGGTAGAGACCCAGTACTTC.

The gene calls are TRBV2 and TRBJ2-7; 7 bases are a match to TRBD1. Germline lookup yields CDR1 SNHLY and CDR2 FYNNEI. V shed 2 bases and J 3 bases; nucleotides not matched to a gene: 4. The CDR3 totals 14 residues. CDR3 sequence: CASSERTGVYEQYF. The CDR3 DNA is TGTGCCAGCAGTGAAAGGACAGGCGTCTACGAGCAGTACTTC.

This chain connects TRBV6-5 to TRBJ2-1, with D perhaps matching TRBD1 (6 bases). The germline V and J ends were trimmed by 5 bases and 8 bases, with 16 bases remaining between them. The CDR3 contains 14 residues. Germline values: CDR1 MNHEY, CDR2 SVGAGI. As DNA, the CDR3 is TGTGCCAGCAGTAGGGGGAGCCGAGGCCATGAGCAGTTCTTC. It codes for CASSRGSRGHEQFF.

This clone has more than one count but fewer than ten. The chain carries TRBV6-1 and TRBJ2-7; 8 bases are a match to TRBD1. Germline CDR1 and CDR2: MNHNS and SASEGT. The CDR3 loop spans 14 amino acids. Germline trimming cut 6 bases from V and 4 bases from J; bases unmatched to any gene: 8. CDR3 region: CASSGTGVLYEQYF. DNA for the CDR3: TGTGCCAGCAGCGGGACAGGAGTTTTGTACGAGCAGTACTTC.

The V gene is TRBV7-9, the J gene TRBJ1-3; 9 nucleotides align to TRBD1. The V gene's germline CDR1 is SEHNR and CDR2 FQNEAQ (reference sequence). The CDR3 is 15 amino acids. J lost 4 bases, V lost 5 bases, and 6 bases had no gene match. The CDR3 loop is CASSPGTGRGNTIYF. For the CDR3, the DNA is TGTGCCAGCAGCCCCGGGACAGGGAGGGGAAACACCATATATTTT. Complete variable domain (other parts from reference TRBV7-9 and TRBJ1-3): DTGVSQNPRHKITKRGQNVTFRCDPISEHNRLYWYRQTLGQGPEFLTYFQNEAQLEKSRLLSDRFSAERPKGSFSTLEIQRTEQGDSAMYLCASSPGTGRGNTIYFGEGSWLTVV.

V gene TRBV6-5 combines with J gene TRBJ2-7, with 8 bases lining up with TRBD2. Losses at the gene ends were 6 bases for V and 5 bases for J; bases not matched to a gene: 0. The CDR3 totals 11 residues. Germline loops: CDR1 MNHEY, CDR2 SVGAGI. CDR3: CASRRGDEQYF. The DNA for the CDR3 is TGTGCCAGCAGGCGGGGGGACGAGCAGTACTTC.

The chain employs TRBV14 and TRBJ1-2; no clear D. The V end was cut by 3 bases, the J end by 1 base, with 6 bases between. The CDR3 sequence is 13 residues long. The germline V gene encodes CDR1 SGHDN and CDR2 FVKESK. The CDR3 loop reads CASSHSINYGYTF. The CDR3, as DNA: TGTGCCAGCAGCCACAGTATTAACTATGGCTACACCTTC.

This clone was detected a few times. The chain carries TRBV2 and TRBJ2-1, with 7 bases lining up with TRBD1. With V trimmed by 2 bases and J by 12 bases, 7 bases remained unmatched. The CDR3 length is 13 residues. Germline CDR1 is SNHLY and CDR2 is FYNNEI. The DNA for the CDR3 is TGTGCCAGCAGTGAAAGGTCCCACAGGGGGCAGTTCTTC. Protein product: CASSERSHRGQFF.

This clone was seen a handful of times. The rearrangement uses TRBV6-6 and TRBJ1-5, with TRBD1 identical over 9 bases. This CDR3 comprises 16 residues. V was pared by 0 bases and J by 5 bases, with 5 bases of the junction left unmatched. Germline V CDR1 and CDR2: MNHNY, SVGAGI (reference sequence). In DNA, the CDR3 is TGTGCCAGCAGTTACTCCGGGGACAGGGTTGATCAGCCCCAGCATTTT. Translating gives CASSYSGDRVDQPQHF.

The chain recombines TRBV7-6 with TRBJ1-2; tentatively, D is TRBD1 (5 bases). V gave up 0 bases and J gave up 0 bases, with 17 bases separating them. There are 18 residues in the CDR3. Per the germline V gene, CDR1 is SGHVS and CDR2 is FNYEAQ. The CDR3 DNA is TGTGCCAGCAGCTTAGCGTCGGGCGGGGCAAATTCTAACTATGGCTACACCTTC. Translation: CASSLASGGANSNYGYTF.

The chain joins TRBV7-9 to TRBJ2-3; 8 bases are shared with TRBD2. J was trimmed by 6 bases and V by 3 bases; bases with no gene match: 5. Per the germline V gene, CDR1 is SEHNR and CDR2 is FQNEAQ (reference sequence). The CDR3 is 14 amino acids. CDR3 protein: CASSFGLAGDTQYF. CDR3 DNA sequence: TGTGCCAGCAGCTTCGGACTAGCAGGGGATACGCAGTATTTT.

The chain employs TRBV7-9 and TRBJ2-1, with 7 bases aligning to TRBD1. This CDR3 region has 15 residues. CDR1 and CDR2 from the germline V gene are SEHNR and FQNEAQ (reference sequence). V was pared by 6 bases and J by 6 bases, with 11 bases of the junction left unmatched. The CDR3 region has the DNA TGTGCCAGCAGTTCCTCCCGACAGGGTCCCAATGAGCAGTTCTTC. Its translation: CASSSSRQGPNEQFF.

The chain combines TRBV6-1 with TRBJ1-1; D is possibly TRBD1 (5 bases). The germline CDR1 and CDR2 sequences are MNHNS and SASEGT. The CDR3 runs 15 residues. V was trimmed by 2 bases and J by 10 bases, leaving 20 bases between them. The CDR3 sequence: CASSEISGGRGVAFF. CDR3 nucleotides: TGTGCCAGCAGTGAAATATCGGGGGGTCGAGGGGTAGCTTTCTTT.